This T cell receptor beta chain was obtained from a study of T cells in women clearing cervical HPV infection. Study-wide background: Controls gave blood once infection was undetectable; cases at lesion identification.

Findings and caveats of the study: Combining TCR richness with V gene abundances gave around 0.83 AUC.

Assay used: immunoSEQ multiplex PCR; TCRdb lists only in-frame clones, some missing. Its table lists some 43,000 clones. CDR1 is GTSNPN, CDR2 SVGIG, per germline (reference sequence). The V segment lost 0 bases and the J segment 3 bases; nucleotides outside the gene matches: 4. The CDR3 covers 16 residues. For this clone: Its antigen is unidentified. The read is 3 residues too short to cover the CDR3 end, so that end is filled in from the germline J gene.

This clonotype was sampled from a woman aged 18 to 75 with a cervical HPV16 infection that either progressed to CIN3+ or cleared (not recorded which). Sequenced input: blood buffy coat. This rearrangement joins TRBV30 to TRBJ2-3; the match to TRBD2 covers 12 bases. CDR3 DNA, as far as it was read: TGTGCCTGGAGTGTTGGTCTAGCGGGGGGGACAGATACG. Translation gives CAWSVGLAGGTDT. The full CDR3 protein reads CAWSVGLAGGTDTQYF.